This T cell receptor (beta chain) was retrieved from a study of T-cell reconstitution after alpha-beta-depleted transplantation in children. A TCRbeta library incorporating unique molecular identifiers was prepared. Each CDR3 protein is one row after TCRdb ran MiXCR on the PCR reads. This sample yields about 580,000 distinct CDR3 sequences, of which under 25% are seen a single time; approximately 14% belongs to the top ten. With 6 bases clipped from V and 0 bases from J, the junction kept 6 bases outside the gene matches. This CDR3 comprises 15 residues. The germline V gene has CDR1 LNHDA and CDR2 SQIVND (reference sequence).

Here the sequenced sample was PBMCs, mostly from graft donor cells, taken 360 days after TCRalphabeta/CD19-depleted stem cell transplant. This chain joins TRBV19 and TRBJ1-1; TRBD1 agrees at 8 bases. This TCR came from a boy under two years old who had a stem cell transplant for acute myeloid leukemia, so the T cells may come from the graft donor. The chain's CDR3 is CASSGQGLMNTEAFF. The CDR3 DNA sequence: TGTGCCAGTAGCGGACAGGGCCTTATGAACACTGAAGCTTTCTTT.